Each of the 18 T cell receptor beta chains below was sequenced from the same sample in a study of shared clonotypes between healthy human individuals. Assay: immunoSEQ multiplex PCR; the TCRdb copy retains only in-frame clones and omits some. The sample includes hundreds of thousands of clones, roughly 87% of them seen just once. Sequencing used memory CD8+ T cells sorted from blood. As for subset: CD45RO+ cells pooled with CCR7-negative TemRA cells. These receptors were collected from a man between 18 and 29 years old in good health.

The chain employs TRBV29-1 and TRBJ2-3, with TRBD1 matching 7 bases. The CDR3 spans 14 residues. J lost 5 bases, V lost 7 bases, and 12 bases had no gene match. CDR1 and CDR2 (germline): SQVTM, ANQGSEA. CDR3 nucleotides: TGCAGCGGGTACAGGGGTGGTGGGAGAGATACGCAGTATTTT. Its protein product is CSGYRGGGRDTQYF.

V usage is TRBV9 and J usage is TRBJ2-7, with a possible D match to TRBD1 (6 bases). V shed 4 bases and J shed 2 bases, with 13 bases lying between them. The CDR3 has 14 residues. Germline-derived CDR1 and CDR2 are SGDLS and YYNGEE. CDR3 DNA sequence: TGTGCCAGCAGCACACAGGGAACCCCCTACGAGCAGTACTTC. It specifies CASSTQGTPYEQYF. Together with reference TRBV9 and TRBJ2-7, the CDR3 gives the full variable domain: DSGVTQTPKHLITATGQRVTLRCSPRSGDLSVYWYQQSLDQGLQFLIQYYNGEERAKGNILERFSAQQFPDLHSELNLSSLELGDSALYFCASSTQGTPYEQYFGPGTRLTVT.

The chain recombines TRBV13 with TRBJ1-6; 7 nucleotides align to TRBD1. Germline CDR1 is PRHDT and CDR2 is FYEKMQ (reference sequence). The CDR3 contains 16 residues. V trimming: 2 bases; J trimming: 8 bases; junction bases outside the gene matches: 9. The CDR3 region is CASSLRGQGVDSPLHF. As DNA, the CDR3 is TGTGCCAGCAGCTTAAGGGGCCAGGGGGTGGATTCACCCCTCCACTTT.

The V call is TRBV19, the J call TRBJ2-1; D gene unclear. In germline, CDR1 is LNHDA, CDR2 SQIVND (reference sequence). This CDR3 spans 11 amino acids. The germline V and J ends were trimmed by 4 bases and 9 bases, with 7 bases remaining between them. The CDR3 bases are TGTGCCAGTAGTAATCTGATTGAGCAGTTCTTC. Its translation: CASSNLIEQFF. The whole variable domain, remainder taken from reference TRBV19 and TRBJ2-1, is DGGITQSPKYLFRKEGQNVTLSCEQNLNHDAMYWYRQDPGQGLRLIYYSQIVNDFQKGDIAEGYSVSREKKESFPLTVTSAQKNPTAFYLCASSNLIEQFFGPGTRLTVL.

Points on this clone: A much larger clone is a single base away; this may be a read error. The chain employs TRBV5-6 and TRBJ2-1; 8 positions match TRBD2. This CDR3 contains 16 residues. Per germline, CDR1 SGHDT and CDR2 YYEEEE. Losses at the gene ends were 4 bases for V and 0 bases for J; bases not matched to a gene: 6. The DNA of the CDR3 is TGTGCCAGCAGCACCTCCGGGACTAGCTCCTACAATGAGCAGTTCTTC. Translation gives CASSTSGTSSYNEQFF. Full variable domain (outside the CDR3, taken from reference TRBV5-6 and TRBJ2-1): DAGVTQSPTHLIKTRGQQVTLRCSPKSGHDTVSWYQQALGQGPQFIFQYYEEEERQRGNFPDRFSGHQFPNYSSELNVNALLLGDSALYLCASSTSGTSSYNEQFFGPGTRLTVL.

This clone was recorded once. A much larger clone is a single base away; this may be a read error. The chain is built from TRBV7-9 and TRBJ2-1; D gene unclear. Per germline, CDR1 SEHNR and CDR2 FQNEAQ (reference sequence). The CDR3 totals 14 residues. The V gene lost 0 bases and the J gene lost 2 bases, with 5 bases spanning the gap. The CDR3 here is CASSLAGTYNEQFF. CDR3 in DNA: TGTGCCAGCAGCTTAGCGGGGACCTACAATGAGCAGTTCTTC.

This clone appeared once. J is TRBJ2-7 and V is TRBV6-1, with TRBD2 matching 10 bases. The CDR3 spans 16 residues. Germline V gene lookup returns CDR1 MNHNS and CDR2 SASEGT. The trim removed 3 bases at V and 2 bases at J, leaving 7 bases unmatched. The CDR3 sequence is CASSEGLASETYEQYF. DNA for the CDR3: TGTGCCAGCAGTGAGGGACTAGCGTCTGAAACCTACGAGCAGTACTTC.

The chain links TRBV30 to TRBJ2-3; the D is unclear. V was trimmed by 1 base and J by 0 bases, leaving 8 bases between them. This CDR3 contains 14 residues. From germline, CDR1 is GTSNPN and CDR2 SVGIG (reference sequence). The chain's CDR3 is CAWSGGSSTDTQYF. DNA for the CDR3: TGTGCCTGGAGTGGGGGTTCTAGCACAGATACGCAGTATTTT.

The chain couples TRBV10-1 to TRBJ2-1; D remains unclear. The CDR3 totals 14 residues. V was pared by 6 bases and J by 2 bases, with 11 bases between. Germline V gene sequence: CDR1 WNHNN, CDR2 SYGVQD (reference sequence). CDR3 sequence (DNA): TGCGCCAGCAGCCCCTCGTTGGCCTACAATGAGCAGTTCTTC. This sequence encodes CASSPSLAYNEQFF.

This chain links TRBV21-1 with TRBJ2-7. TRBV21-1 is labeled a pseudogene. The CDR3 is made up of 10 amino acids. The DNA of the CDR3 is TGTGCCAGCAGACCCTACGAGCAGTACTTC. It yields the protein CASRPYEQYF.

The rearrangement uses TRBV4-1 and TRBJ2-5; 11 nucleotides match TRBD2. This CDR3 is built from 16 residues. CDR1 is MGHRA, CDR2 YSYEKL, per germline. V dropped 4 bases and J dropped 4; count of bases not matched to a gene: 8. CDR3 protein: CASSPLRLAGLETQYF. DNA for the CDR3: TGCGCCAGCAGCCCCCTTCGACTAGCGGGGCTAGAGACCCAGTACTTC.

The rearrangement links TRBV2 to TRBJ2-1, with 11 bases aligning to TRBD2. J lost 2 bases, V lost 6 bases, and 3 bases had no gene match. CDR3 length equals 15 residues. Germline lookup yields CDR1 SNHLY and CDR2 FYNNEI. This chain's CDR3 is CASRASGGPYNEQFF. In DNA, the CDR3 is TGTGCCAGCAGAGCTAGCGGGGGGCCCTACAATGAGCAGTTCTTC.

This clone is a singleton in its sample. J is TRBJ1-2 and V is TRBV28; D is undetermined. V was clipped by 0 bases and J by 0 bases, with 17 bases between them. The CDR3 loop spans 18 amino acids. From germline, CDR1 is MDHEN and CDR2 SYDVKM. This CDR3 reads CASSLWDDPLLSNYGYTF. CDR3 bases: TGTGCCAGCAGTTTATGGGATGACCCCCTGCTGTCTAACTATGGCTACACCTTC.

The rearrangement joins TRBV7-2 to TRBJ2-1, with 7 bases that match TRBD2. The V gene end was trimmed by 3 bases and the J gene end by 5 bases; junction bases not matched to a gene: 1. The CDR3 length is 13 residues. From germline, CDR1 is SGHTA and CDR2 FQGNSA. CDR3 region: CASSFLADNEQFF. CDR3 in DNA: TGTGCCAGCAGCTTTCTAGCGGACAATGAGCAGTTCTTC.

Remarks on this clone: Other nucleotide sequences from this sample produce the same CDR3. The chain couples TRBV7-9 to TRBJ1-5; D gene uncertain. The CDR3 consists of 12 residues. Trimming took 1 base from V and 7 from J, leaving 5 bases between them. Germline assignment: CDR1 SEHNR and CDR2 FQNEAQ (reference sequence). As DNA, the CDR3 is TGTGCCAGCAGCTTAGGTTCCCAGCCCCAGCATTTT. This encodes CASSLGSQPQHF.

The V and J genes are TRBV28 and TRBJ2-5, with 9 nucleotides matching TRBD2. The CDR3 consists of 16 residues. Germline V gene data show CDR1 as MDHEN and CDR2 as SYDVKM. V trimming: 2 bases; J trimming: 5 bases; junction bases outside the gene matches: 9. Here the CDR3 reads CASSLVAGGPQETQYF. DNA of the CDR3: TGTGCCAGCAGTTTAGTTGCGGGAGGGCCCCAGGAGACCCAGTACTTC.

DNA of the CDR3: TGTGCCACCCGGGGGACTGGCGGGAGAGAAGATACGCAGTATTTT. Amino acids: CATRGTGGREDTQYF. This chain uses TRBV10-3 with TRBJ2-3, with 7 bases fitting TRBD2. This CDR3 comprises 15 residues. Germline V CDR1 and CDR2: ENHRY, SYGVKD. V was pared by 10 bases and J by 5 bases, with 15 bases of the junction left unmatched.

Only one count was recorded for this clone. The chain employs TRBV11-3 and TRBJ2-3, with TRBD1 matching over 7 bases. This CDR3 has 15 amino acids. Germline CDR1 is SGHNT and CDR2 is YENEEA. The V and J ends lost 3 bases and 6 bases, in that order; junction bases with no gene match: 9. The CDR3 region is CASSFPGTEADTQYF. DNA of the CDR3: TGTGCCAGCAGCTTCCCCGGGACAGAAGCGGATACGCAGTATTTT.